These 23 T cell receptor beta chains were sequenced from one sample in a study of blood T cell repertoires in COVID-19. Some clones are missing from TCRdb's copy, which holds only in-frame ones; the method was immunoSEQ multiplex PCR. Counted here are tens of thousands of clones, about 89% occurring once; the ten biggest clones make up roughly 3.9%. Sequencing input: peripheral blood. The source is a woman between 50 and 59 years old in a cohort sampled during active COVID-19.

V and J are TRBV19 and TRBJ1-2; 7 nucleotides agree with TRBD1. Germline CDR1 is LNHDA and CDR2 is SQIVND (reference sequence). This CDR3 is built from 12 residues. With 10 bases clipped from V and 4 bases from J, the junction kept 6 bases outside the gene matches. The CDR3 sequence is CATNRGVYGYTF. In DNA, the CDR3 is TGTGCCACAAACAGGGGAGTCTATGGCTACACCTTC.

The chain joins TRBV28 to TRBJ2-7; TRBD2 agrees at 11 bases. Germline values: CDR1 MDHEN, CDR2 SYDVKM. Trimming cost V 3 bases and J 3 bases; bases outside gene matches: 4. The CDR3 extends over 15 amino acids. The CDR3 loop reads CASSFTGTSGYEQYF. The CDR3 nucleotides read TGTGCCAGCAGTTTTACGGGGACTAGCGGCTACGAGCAGTACTTC.

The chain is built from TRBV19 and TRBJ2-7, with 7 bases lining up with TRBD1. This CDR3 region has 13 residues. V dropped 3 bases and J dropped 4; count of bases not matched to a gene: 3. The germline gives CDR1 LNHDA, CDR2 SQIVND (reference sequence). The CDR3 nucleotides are TGTGCCAGTAGTATCGACAGGGATTACGAGCAGTACTTC. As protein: CASSIDRDYEQYF.

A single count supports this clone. The CDR3 coding sequence is TGTGCCAGCAGAGTAGGTGGGAGACCCTACGAGCAGTACTTC. Translating gives CASRVGGRPYEQYF. V usage is TRBV6-5 and J usage is TRBJ2-7; TRBD2 might be the D (5 bases). This CDR3 is built from 14 residues. Germline loops: CDR1 MNHEY, CDR2 SVGAGI. Trimming shortened V by 6 bases and J by 2 bases, and 14 bases separated the two germline ends.

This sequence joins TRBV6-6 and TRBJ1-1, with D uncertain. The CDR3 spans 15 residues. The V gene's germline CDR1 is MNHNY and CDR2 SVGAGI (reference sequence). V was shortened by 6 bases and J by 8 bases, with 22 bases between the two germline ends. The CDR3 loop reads CASSPARRVALEAFF. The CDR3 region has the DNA TGTGCCAGCAGCCCGGCTCGACGGGTTGCCCTGGAAGCTTTCTTT.

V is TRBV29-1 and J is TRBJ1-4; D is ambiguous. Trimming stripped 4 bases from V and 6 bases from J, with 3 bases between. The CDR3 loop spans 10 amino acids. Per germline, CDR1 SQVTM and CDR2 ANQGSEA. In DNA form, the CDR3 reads TGCAGCGTTGGCGATGAAAAACTGTTTTTT. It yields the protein CSVGDEKLFF.

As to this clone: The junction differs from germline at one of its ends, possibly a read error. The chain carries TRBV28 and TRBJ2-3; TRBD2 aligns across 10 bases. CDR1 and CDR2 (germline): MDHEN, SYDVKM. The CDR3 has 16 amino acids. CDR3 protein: CASSAPSGSLTDTQYF. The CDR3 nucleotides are TGTGCCAGCAGTGCACCTAGCGGGAGTTTGACAGATACGCAATATTTT. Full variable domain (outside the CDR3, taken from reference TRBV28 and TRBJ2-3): DVKVTQSSRYLVKRTGEKVFLECVQDMDHENMFWYRQDPGLGLRLIYFSYDVKMKEKGDIPEGYSVSREKKERFSLILESASTNQTSMYLCASSAPSGSLTDTQYFGPGTRLTVL.

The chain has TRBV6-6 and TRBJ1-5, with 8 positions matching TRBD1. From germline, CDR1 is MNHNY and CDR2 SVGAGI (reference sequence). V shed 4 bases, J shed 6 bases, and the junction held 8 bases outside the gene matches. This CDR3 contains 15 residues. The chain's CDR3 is CASSSQDRAFQPQHF. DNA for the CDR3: TGTGCCAGCAGTTCCCAGGACAGGGCTTTTCAGCCCCAGCATTTT.

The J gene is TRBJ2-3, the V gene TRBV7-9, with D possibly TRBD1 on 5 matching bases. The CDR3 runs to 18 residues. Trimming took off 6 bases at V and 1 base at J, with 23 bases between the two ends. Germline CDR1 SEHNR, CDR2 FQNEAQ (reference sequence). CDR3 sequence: CASRKAQGIGRGTDTQYF. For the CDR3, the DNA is TGTGCCAGCAGGAAGGCCCAGGGTATCGGCAGAGGCACAGATACGCAGTATTTT.

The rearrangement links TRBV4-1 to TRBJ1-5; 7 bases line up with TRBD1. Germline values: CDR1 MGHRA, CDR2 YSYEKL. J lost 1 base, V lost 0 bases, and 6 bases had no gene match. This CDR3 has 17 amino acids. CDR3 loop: CASSQDLPRGSNQPQHF. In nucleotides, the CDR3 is TGCGCCAGCAGCCAAGATCTCCCCAGGGGGAGCAATCAGCCCCAGCATTTT.

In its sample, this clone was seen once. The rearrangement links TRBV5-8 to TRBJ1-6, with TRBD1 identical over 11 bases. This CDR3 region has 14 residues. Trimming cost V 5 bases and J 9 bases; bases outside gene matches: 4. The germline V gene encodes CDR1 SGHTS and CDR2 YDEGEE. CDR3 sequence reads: CASRQGQGGSPLHF. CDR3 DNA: TGTGCCAGCAGACAGGGACAGGGGGGTTCACCCCTCCACTTT.

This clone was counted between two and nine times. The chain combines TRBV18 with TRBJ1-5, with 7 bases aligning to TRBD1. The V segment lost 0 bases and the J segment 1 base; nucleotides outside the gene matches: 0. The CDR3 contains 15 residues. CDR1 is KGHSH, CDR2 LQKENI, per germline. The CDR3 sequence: CASSPPDRSNQPQHF. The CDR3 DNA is TGTGCCAGCTCACCACCGGACAGGAGCAATCAGCCCCAGCATTTT.

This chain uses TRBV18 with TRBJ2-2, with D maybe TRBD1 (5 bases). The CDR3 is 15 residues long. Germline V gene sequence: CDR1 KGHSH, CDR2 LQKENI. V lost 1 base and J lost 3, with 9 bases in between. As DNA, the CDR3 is TGTGCCAGCTCACCACGGGCAGGGTACACCGGGGAGCTGTTTTTT. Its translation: CASSPRAGYTGELFF.

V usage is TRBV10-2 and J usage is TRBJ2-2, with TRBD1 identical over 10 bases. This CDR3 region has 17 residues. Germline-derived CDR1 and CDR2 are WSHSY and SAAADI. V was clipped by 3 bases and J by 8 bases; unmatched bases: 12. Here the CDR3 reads CASSDSGTGVLKGELFF. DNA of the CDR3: TGCGCCAGCAGTGACTCCGGGACAGGGGTCCTAAAAGGGGAGCTGTTTTTT.

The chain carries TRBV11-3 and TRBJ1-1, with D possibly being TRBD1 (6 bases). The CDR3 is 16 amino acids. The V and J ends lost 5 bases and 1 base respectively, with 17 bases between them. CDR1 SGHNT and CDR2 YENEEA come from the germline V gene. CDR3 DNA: TGTGCCAGCAGCCCCGAACCGGGCAGGGGGAACACTGAAGCTTTCTTT. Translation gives CASSPEPGRGNTEAFF.

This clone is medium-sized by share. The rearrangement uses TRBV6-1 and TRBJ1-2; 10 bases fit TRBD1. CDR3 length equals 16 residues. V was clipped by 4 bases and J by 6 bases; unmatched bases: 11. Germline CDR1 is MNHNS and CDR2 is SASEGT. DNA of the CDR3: TGTGCCAGCAGTGGAGTCCGGGACAGGGGATATGATGGCTACACCTTC. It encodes CASSGVRDRGYDGYTF.

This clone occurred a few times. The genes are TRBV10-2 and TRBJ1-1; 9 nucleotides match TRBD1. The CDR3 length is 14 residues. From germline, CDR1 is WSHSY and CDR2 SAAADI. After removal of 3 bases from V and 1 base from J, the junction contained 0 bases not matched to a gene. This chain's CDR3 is CASSEQGANTEAFF. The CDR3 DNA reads TGCGCCAGCAGTGAACAGGGGGCGAACACTGAAGCTTTCTTT.

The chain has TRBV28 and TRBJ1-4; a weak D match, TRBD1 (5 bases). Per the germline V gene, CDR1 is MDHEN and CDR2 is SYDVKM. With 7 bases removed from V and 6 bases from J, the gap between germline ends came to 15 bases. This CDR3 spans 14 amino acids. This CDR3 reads CASNLGGSDEKLFF. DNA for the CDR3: TGTGCCAGCAACCTGGGGGGTTCGGATGAAAAACTGTTTTTT.

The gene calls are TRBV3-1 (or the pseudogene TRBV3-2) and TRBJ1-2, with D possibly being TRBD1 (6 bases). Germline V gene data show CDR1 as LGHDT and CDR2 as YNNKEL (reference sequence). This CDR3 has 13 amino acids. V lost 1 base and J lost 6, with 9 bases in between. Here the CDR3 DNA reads TGTGCCAGCAGCCAAGTAGGGGGGGATGGCTACACCTTC. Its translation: CASSQVGGDGYTF.

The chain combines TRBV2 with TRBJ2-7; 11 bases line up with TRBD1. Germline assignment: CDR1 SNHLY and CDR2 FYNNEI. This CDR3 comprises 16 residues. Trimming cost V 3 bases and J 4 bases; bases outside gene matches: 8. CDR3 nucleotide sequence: TGTGCCAGCAGTGACCCGAGGACAGGGGGCGGGTACGAGCAGTACTTC. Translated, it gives CASSDPRTGGGYEQYF.

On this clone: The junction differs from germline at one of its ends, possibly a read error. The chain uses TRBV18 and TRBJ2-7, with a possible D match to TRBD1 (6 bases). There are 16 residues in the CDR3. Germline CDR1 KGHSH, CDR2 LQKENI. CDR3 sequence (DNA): TGTGCCAGCTCACCACCGTCCGGACAGCCATCCTCCGAGCAGTACTTC. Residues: CASSPPSGQPSSEQYF.

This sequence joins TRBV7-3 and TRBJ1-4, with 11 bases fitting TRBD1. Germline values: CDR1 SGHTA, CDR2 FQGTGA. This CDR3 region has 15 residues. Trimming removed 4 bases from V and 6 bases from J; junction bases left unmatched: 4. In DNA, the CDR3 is TGTGCCAGCAGCTCCCCGGGACAGGGGGATGAAAAACTGTTTTTT. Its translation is CASSSPGQGDEKLFF.

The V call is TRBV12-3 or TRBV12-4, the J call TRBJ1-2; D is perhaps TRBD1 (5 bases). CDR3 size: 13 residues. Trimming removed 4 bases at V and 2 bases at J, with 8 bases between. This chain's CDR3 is CASSYRTNYGYTF. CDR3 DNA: TGTGCCAGCAGTTACAGGACAAACTATGGCTACACCTTC.